This T cell receptor (beta chain) is from a study of OX40 agonist ivuxolimab in advanced cancers. Overall study context: Melanoma, hepatocellular carcinoma, head and neck or renal cell cancer occurred in dose-escalation patients.

The assay was immunoSEQ multiplex PCR, and TCRdb's table has in-frame clones only and misses some. The sample lists some 80,000 clones, 70% to 90% occurring once. This clonotype was obtained from an adult with an advanced solid tumor such as melanoma, head and neck, liver or kidney cancer. The input for sequencing was CD4+ or CD8+ T cells sorted from blood, taken in a trial of the OX40 agonist ivuxolimab.

CDR3 sequence reads: CASSLWSGAKNIQYF. The CDR3 DNA reads as TGTGCCAGCAGTTTATGGTCAGGGGCCAAAAACATTCAGTACTTC. V usage is TRBV28 and J usage is TRBJ2-4; the D gene is possibly TRBD1 (5 bases). CDR1 is MDHEN, CDR2 SYDVKM, per germline. Deletions cut 0 bases from V and 1 base from J, with 7 bases between. The CDR3 has 15 amino acids.